These 10 T cell receptor beta chains were all obtained from the same sample, sequenced in a study of human CD8 memory T cell subsets. Investigators built TCR beta libraries using UMI-labeled 5' RACE. TCRdb reprocessed the 5' RACE reads and reports one entry per CDR3 protein, with no DNA. The sample totals about 6,200 distinct CDR3 sequences. The sample comprised CD8+ effector memory T cells (TEM) sorted from PBMCs. Subset denoted: effector memory CD8 T cells, CCR7- CD45RO+ CD95+. These TCRs come from a human donor in good health.

This rearrangement joins TRBV6-2 or TRBV6-3 to TRBJ2-1; the D call of TRBD2 rests on TCRdb alone, since no DNA is present to check it. Germline CDR1 is MNHEY and CDR2 is SVGEGT. The CDR3 contains 14 residues. This chain's CDR3 is CASSYVGLNNEQFF.

The chain carries TRBV10-3 and TRBJ2-1; no DNA is available, so the TRBD2 call from TCRdb remains unchecked. CDR1 and CDR2 from the germline V gene are ENHRY and SYGVKD. This CDR3 is 16 amino acids long. CDR3 amino acids: CAISEWDGGTNNEQFF.

This chain uses TRBV5-1 with TRBJ1-4. The CDR3 runs 14 residues. Per the germline V gene, CDR1 is SGHRS and CDR2 is YFSETQ. The CDR3 reads CASSLEYRSEKLFF.

CDR3 sequence: CASSLSEGRTTYNEQFF. This chain connects TRBV5-4 to TRBJ2-1; the TRBD1 assignment by TCRdb is unverifiable without DNA. Germline values: CDR1 SGHNT, CDR2 YYREEE (reference sequence). This CDR3 comprises 17 residues. The variable domain in full, completed from reference TRBV5-4 and TRBJ2-1, reads ETGVTQSPTHLIKTRGQQVTLRCSSQSGHNTVSWYQQALGQGPQFIFQYYREEENGRGNFPPRFSGLQFPNYSSELNVNALELDDSALYLCASSLSEGRTTYNEQFFGPGTRLTVL.

The chain has TRBV5-6 and TRBJ2-3. Germline lookup yields CDR1 SGHDT and CDR2 YYEEEE. CDR3 size: 14 residues. The CDR3 here is CASSLGSSTDTQYF.

Considering frequency, this clonotype is medium-sized. V and J are TRBV27 and TRBJ1-1; TCRdb's D gene call, TRBD1, goes unchecked for lack of DNA. Germline V gene sequence: CDR1 MNHEY, CDR2 SMNVEV (reference sequence). This CDR3 has 15 amino acids. This chain's CDR3 is CASSPIQGKIGEAFF.

The rearrangement joins TRBV6-5 to TRBJ2-1; TCRdb returns TRBD1, unconfirmable since there is no DNA. Germline V gene sequence: CDR1 MNHEY, CDR2 SVGAGI. The CDR3 length is 16 residues. CDR3 residues: CASSPSGTSSYNEQFF.

The chain has TRBV25-1 and TRBJ1-1. This CDR3 is 11 amino acids long. CDR1 is MGHDK, CDR2 SYGVNS, per germline. CDR3 residues: CASSESWVTFF. The complete variable domain, with remaining parts taken from reference TRBV25-1 and TRBJ1-1, reads EADIYQTPRYLVIGTGKKITLECSQTMGHDKMYWYQQDPGMELHLIHYSYGVNSTEKGDLSSESTVSRIRTEHFPLTLESARPSHTSQYLCASSESWVTFFGQGTRLTVV.

CDR3 region: CASQKGTSGKEQYF. The chain uses TRBV28 and TRBJ2-7; the TCRdb call, TRBD2, lacks DNA for checking. The CDR3 contains 14 residues. Germline-derived CDR1 and CDR2 are MDHEN and SYDVKM.

The chain couples TRBV5-1 to TRBJ2-3; TCRdb's D call of TRBD1 is untestable without DNA. Per the germline V gene, CDR1 is SGHRS and CDR2 is YFSETQ. This CDR3 region has 16 residues. CDR3 loop: CASSRLGQVGTDTQYF.